This T cell receptor (beta chain) was sequenced for a study of CD8 T cells in Susac syndrome. With random hexamers, 0.5 to 1 ug RNA was reverse transcribed. TCRdb fed the immunoSEQ multiplex PCR reads into MiXCR, producing one record per CDR3 protein. Altogether some 260,000 distinct CDR3 sequences are present, about 94% being singletons, with the ten largest covering roughly 0.072%. The TCR comes from a human donor with multiple sclerosis. The sample consisted of CD4+ T cells from PBMCs.

CDR3 coding DNA: TGTGCCAGCTCATGGGGGGACACTAACTACAATGAGCAGTTCTTC. Translated, it gives CASSWGDTNYNEQFF. The J gene is TRBJ2-1, the V gene TRBV18; D tentatively reads TRBD1 or TRBD2 (6 bases each). From germline, CDR1 is KGHSH and CDR2 LQKENI. The CDR3 has 15 amino acids. The V end lost 5 bases, the J end lost 3 bases, and 14 bases lay between the germline ends.